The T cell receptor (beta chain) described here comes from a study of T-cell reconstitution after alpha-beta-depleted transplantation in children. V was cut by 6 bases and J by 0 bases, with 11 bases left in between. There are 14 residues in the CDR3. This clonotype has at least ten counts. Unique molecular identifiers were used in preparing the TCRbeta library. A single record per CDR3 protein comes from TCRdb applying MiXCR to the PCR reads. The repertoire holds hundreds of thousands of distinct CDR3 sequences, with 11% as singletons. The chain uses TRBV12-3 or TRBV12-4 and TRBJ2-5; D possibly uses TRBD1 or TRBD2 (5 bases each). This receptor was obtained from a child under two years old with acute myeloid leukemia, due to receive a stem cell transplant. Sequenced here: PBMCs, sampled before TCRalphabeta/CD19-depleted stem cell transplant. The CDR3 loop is CASSQGRNQETQYF. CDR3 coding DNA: TGTGCCAGCAGCCAGGGACGGAACCAAGAGACCCAGTACTTC.